The clone carrying this T cell receptor (beta chain) was seen more than once but under ten times. Antigen specificity is unknown. TCR sequencing used cDNA made by reverse transcription of extracted RNA. The method was immunoSEQ multiplex PCR; TCRdb's version includes in-frame clones alone and lacks a portion of them. The sample records about 110,000 clones, roughly 55% being singletons. The data belong to a study of CD8+ T cells in alopecia areata. Study-wide results and limits: Scalp specimens additionally yield sequences from normal skin's resident alphabeta T cells.

Per germline, CDR1 SGHVS and CDR2 FQNEAQ. This CDR3 spans 17 amino acids. V was trimmed by 2 bases and J by 5 bases, leaving 19 bases between them. The source material was NKG2D-low CD8+ T cells sorted from blood. This clonotype was sampled from a human donor with alopecia areata. V usage is TRBV7-8 and J usage is TRBJ2-1, with D possibly TRBD1 on 6 matching bases. CDR3 coding DNA: TGTGCCAGCAGCTTAAGGGGCGGCCAGGGGTGGGACAATGAGCAGTTCTTC. Its protein product is CASSLRGGQGWDNEQFF.